The 23 T cell receptor beta chains below come from one sample, sequenced in a study of blood T cells in healthy people across ages. Through a sample-barcoded 5' primer and a J-beta primer mix, a second PCR was run for about 6 to 12 cycles. Each CDR3 protein gets one entry after TCRdb re-called the 5' RACE reads with MiXCR. Here the sample spans about 1.6 million distinct CDR3 sequences, approximately 32% being singletons. Sequencing input: blood. Source of these receptors: a woman in her twenties or thirties in good health.

In this sample, this clonotype turned up many times. The rearrangement uses TRBV10-3 and TRBJ2-5; 8 positions match TRBD2. This CDR3 contains 14 residues. Germline CDR1 and CDR2: ENHRY and SYGVKD. Unmatched junction bases numbered 7, after V lost 6 bases and J lost 4 bases. CDR3 residues: CAISPGTRGETQYF. In DNA, the CDR3 is TGTGCCATCAGCCCCGGGACTAGGGGAGAGACCCAGTACTTC.

The rearrangement links TRBV11-2 to TRBJ2-1, with D unresolved. The CDR3 length is 15 residues. Trimming took off 2 bases at V and 6 bases at J, with 14 bases between the two ends. Germline CDR1 is SGHAT and CDR2 is FQNNGV. For the CDR3, the DNA is TGTGCCAGCAGCTTAACGAGTAAACCGGGCAATGAGCAGTTCTTC. Residues: CASSLTSKPGNEQFF. The whole variable domain, remainder taken from reference TRBV11-2 and TRBJ2-1, is EAGVAQSPRYKIIEKRQSVAFWCNPISGHATLYWYQQILGQGPKLLIQFQNNGVVDDSQLPKDRFSAERLKGVDSTLKIQPAKLEDSAVYLCASSLTSKPGNEQFFGPGTRLTVL.

This clonotype occurred a few times. The CDR3 coding sequence is TGCAGTGCTACAACCGGGCGGGGTTTAGAGACCCAGTACTTC. Encoded protein: CSATTGRGLETQYF. The genes are TRBV20-1 and TRBJ2-5, with D perhaps TRBD2 (6 bases). V lost 4 bases to trimming and J lost 4 bases, with 16 bases between them. The CDR3 consists of 14 residues. The germline V gene has CDR1 DFQATT and CDR2 SNEGSKA (reference sequence).

A few counts support this clonotype. The chain employs TRBV6-1 and TRBJ2-5, with 14 bases that match TRBD2. V gave up 6 bases and J gave up 4 bases; unmatched junction bases: 10. The CDR3 totals 17 residues. Germline V gives CDR1 MNHNS, CDR2 SASEGT. The CDR3 nucleotides are TGTGCCAGCAGAGGGACTAGCGGGAGATTTATAGGAGAGACCCAGTACTTC. Translation: CASRGTSGRFIGETQYF.

This clonotype has more than one count but fewer than ten. The chain links TRBV12-3 or TRBV12-4 to TRBJ1-4; no clear D. The CDR3 has 15 amino acids. With 0 bases removed from V and 3 bases from J, the gap between germline ends came to 8 bases. CDR3 nucleotide sequence: TGTGCCAGCAGTTTAGCTTGGTCAGCTAATGAAAAACTGTTTTTT. Amino acid sequence: CASSLAWSANEKLFF.

This chain links TRBV20-1 with TRBJ2-5; tentative D call: TRBD1 (5 bases). This CDR3 has 15 amino acids. Deletions cut 0 bases from V and 9 bases from J, with 20 bases between. Germline V gene sequence: CDR1 DFQATT, CDR2 SNEGSKA (reference sequence). Here the CDR3 DNA reads TGCAGTGCTAGAGATAGTTTGGCAGGGCCCAGGGCCCAGTACTTC. Protein sequence: CSARDSLAGPRAQYF.

This clonotype was observed a handful of times. V usage is TRBV12-3 or TRBV12-4 and J usage is TRBJ2-3; D gene unclear. V gave up 7 bases and J gave up 0 bases, with 8 bases separating them. CDR3 length: 13 amino acids. CDR3 coding DNA: TGTGCCAGCACCTTTGACAGCACAGATACGCAGTATTTT. Translation: CASTFDSTDTQYF.

Concerning this clonotype: At one boundary the junction diverges from the germline segment, which might be a read error. V and J are TRBV5-1 and TRBJ2-1; 9 nucleotides align to TRBD2. Germline V CDR1 and CDR2: SGHRS, YFSETQ. This CDR3 is 15 amino acids long. CDR3 bases: TGCGTCAGCAGCTTGGTAGCGGGGGAGCCCAGGGAGCAGTTCTTC. Translated, it gives CVSSLVAGEPREQFF. The full variable domain, its missing parts supplied by reference TRBV5-1 and TRBJ2-1, is KAGVTQTPRYLIKTRGQQVTLSCSPISGHRSVSWYQQTPGQGLQFLFEYFSETQRNKGNFPGRFSGRQFSNSRSEMNVSTLELGDSALYLCVSSLVAGEPREQFFGPGTRLTVL.

This clonotype has just one count. The V call is TRBV20-1, the J call TRBJ2-1; 10 bases fit TRBD2. The germline gives CDR1 DFQATT, CDR2 SNEGSKA (reference sequence). The CDR3 consists of 15 residues. Unmatched junction bases numbered 14, after V lost 5 bases and J lost 10 bases. The CDR3 DNA reads TGCAGTGCTTACTTCGGGTCTAGCGGGGGAGGAGAGCAGTTCTTC. Translated: CSAYFGSSGGGEQFF.

This clonotype came up a few times. The gene calls are TRBV20-1 and TRBJ2-1; 7 bases line up with TRBD2. Germline V gene sequence: CDR1 DFQATT, CDR2 SNEGSKA (reference sequence). Trimming at V came to 4 bases and at J to 7 bases, leaving 16 bases not matched to a gene. The CDR3 is 16 amino acids. The CDR3 reads CSATRWSGGVGNEQFF. As DNA, the CDR3 is TGCAGTGCTACGAGGTGGTCGGGAGGTGTAGGTAATGAGCAGTTCTTC.

This chain links TRBV18 with TRBJ2-1, with D uncertain. The CDR3 is 15 residues long. V was cut by 5 bases and J by 0 bases, with 11 bases left in between. Germline V gene data show CDR1 as KGHSH and CDR2 as LQKENI. As DNA, the CDR3 is TGTGCCAGCTCAGTTGCTACGAGCTCCTACAATGAGCAGTTCTTC. Translation gives CASSVATSSYNEQFF.

V and J are TRBV9 and TRBJ2-1, with D uncertain. CDR1 SGDLS and CDR2 YYNGEE come from the germline V gene. V lost 0 bases and J 8 bases, leaving 6 bases between the germline ends. This CDR3 comprises 12 residues. For the CDR3, the DNA is TGTGCCAGCAGCGTAGCGGGTGATGAGCAGTTCTTC. Its protein is CASSVAGDEQFF.

The chain has TRBV5-6 and TRBJ2-2; TRBD2 matches 7 bases. The V gene's germline CDR1 is SGHDT and CDR2 YYEEEE. Trimming took 0 bases from V and 1 from J; bases not matched to a gene: 3. The CDR3 consists of 16 residues. The chain's CDR3 is CASSLVPGGNTGELFF. The CDR3 DNA reads as TGTGCCAGCAGCTTGGTGCCGGGGGGGAACACCGGGGAGCTGTTTTTT.

The table lists this clonotype with a few counts. V and J are TRBV20-1 and TRBJ2-5; TRBD2 matches 7 bases. The CDR3 contains 13 residues. Per the germline V gene, CDR1 is DFQATT and CDR2 is SNEGSKA (reference sequence). V lost 8 bases to trimming and J lost 5 bases; unmatched junction nucleotides: 11. CDR3 sequence: CSLRGRNWETQYF. In DNA, the CDR3 is TGCAGTTTGCGCGGGAGAAACTGGGAGACCCAGTACTTC.

This chain connects TRBV20-1 to TRBJ1-2, with D maybe TRBD1 (6 bases). Trimming removed 3 bases at V and 3 bases at J, with 17 bases between. Germline CDR1 reads DFQATT; CDR2 reads SNEGSKA (reference sequence). The CDR3 extends over 15 amino acids. The CDR3 nucleotides are TGCAGTGCTAGTGGTGCTGGACAGCGGTACTATGGCTACACCTTC. This gives the protein CSASGAGQRYYGYTF.

Ten or more counts support this clonotype. Mismatch with germline at one junction end may stem from a read error. V gene TRBV7-6 combines with J gene TRBJ1-4; 10 bases are a match to TRBD1. The germline gives CDR1 SGHVS, CDR2 FNYEAQ. This CDR3 comprises 14 residues. The CDR3 nucleotides are TGCGCCAGCAGCCCGGGACAGGGGCGCGAAAAACTGTTTTTT. It is translated as CASSPGQGREKLFF.

This CDR3 reads CAWKPAGEGYEQYF. The CDR3, as DNA: TGTGCCTGGAAACCGGCAGGGGAAGGCTACGAGCAGTACTTC. The gene calls are TRBV30 and TRBJ2-7, with D possibly being TRBD1 (6 bases). The CDR3 has 14 amino acids. Trimming removed 4 bases from V and 3 bases from J, with 16 bases in between. The germline V gene has CDR1 GTSNPN and CDR2 SVGIG (reference sequence).

J is TRBJ2-3 and V is TRBV20-1; TRBD2 matches 10 bases. The CDR3 has 14 amino acids. V gave up 3 bases and J gave up 5 bases; unmatched junction bases: 5. Per the germline V gene, CDR1 is DFQATT and CDR2 is SNEGSKA (reference sequence). The CDR3, as DNA: TGCAGTGCTAGTACTAGCGGGACGAGAGATACGCAGTATTTT. Translation gives CSASTSGTRDTQYF.

V and J are TRBV7-6 and TRBJ2-7; D remains unclear. This CDR3 is built from 19 residues. Deletions cut 5 bases from V and 0 bases from J, with 26 bases between. CDR1 and CDR2 (germline): SGHVS, FNYEAQ. The CDR3 is CASSPQSRPSLFSSYEQYF. In DNA, the CDR3 is TGTGCCAGCAGCCCCCAGTCGAGACCTTCCCTCTTTAGCTCCTACGAGCAGTACTTC.

The chain joins TRBV10-3 to TRBJ1-2; D unclear. CDR3 length: 11 residues. With 8 bases removed from V and 8 bases from J, the gap between germline ends came to 12 bases. Germline V gene sequence: CDR1 ENHRY, CDR2 SYGVKD. Here the CDR3 reads CAIDGLGGYTF. The CDR3 region has the DNA TGTGCCATCGACGGGCTCGGGGGCTACACCTTC.

This clonotype was recorded only once. The chain carries TRBV6-5 and TRBJ1-4, with D unresolved. Trimming removed 4 bases at V and 8 bases at J, with 14 bases between. The CDR3 loop spans 14 amino acids. Germline values: CDR1 MNHEY, CDR2 SVGAGI. CDR3 loop: CASSSPGVGEKLFF. CDR3 nucleotide sequence: TGTGCCAGCAGTTCCCCCGGGGTAGGGGAAAAACTGTTTTTT.

The table lists this clonotype with a few counts. The gene calls are TRBV6-4 and TRBJ2-1; 10 nucleotides align to TRBD1. This CDR3 region has 13 residues. Germline V gene lookup returns CDR1 MRHNA and CDR2 SNTAGT. The J segment lost 8 bases and the V segment lost 6 bases, leaving 4 bases of the junction unmatched. In DNA form, the CDR3 reads TGTGCCAGCAGAGGACAGGGGGTCCATGAGCAGTTCTTC. As protein: CASRGQGVHEQFF.

Note on this clonotype: Germline and junction disagree at one end, which may indicate a read error. In DNA, the CDR3 is TGTGCCAGCAGCGTAGAGGACAGGGGTAGCGATCAGCCCCAGCATTTT. It yields the protein CASSVEDRGSDQPQHF. The V and J genes are TRBV9 and TRBJ1-5, with 9 bases identical to TRBD1. Per the germline V gene, CDR1 is SGDLS and CDR2 is YYNGEE. The CDR3 has 16 residues.